This T cell receptor (beta chain) was retrieved from a study of ipilimumab plus nivolumab after autologous stem cell transplantation. Study-wide context: Typical patient got roughly five ipilimumab doses and about eight nivolumab doses (median). The myeloma cohort included high-risk transplant-naive patients and patients relapsing within 3 years of a first autologous transplant.

Ipilimumab, 1 mg/kg, started 14 to 28 days after autologous transplant. This table comes from immunoSEQ multiplex PCR, and its TCRdb copy is limited to in-frame clones, with some not included. The data contain roughly 43,000 clones, roughly 88% of them singletons. Germline lookup yields CDR1 LNHDA and CDR2 SQIVND (reference sequence). The CDR3 covers 16 residues. V lost 3 bases and J lost 2, with 13 bases in between. Sample: PBMCs, taken in a trial of ipilimumab plus nivolumab as post-transplant consolidation. The chain couples TRBV19 to TRBJ2-2; maybe TRBD1 (6 bases). This TCR was recovered from a male donor with multiple myeloma. CDR3 protein: CASSIEGDTNTGELFF. CDR3 DNA: TGTGCCAGTAGTATTGAAGGGGACACAAACACCGGGGAGCTGTTTTTT.